Each of the 26 T cell receptor beta chains below was sequenced from the same sample in a study of vaccination and CD4 T cells after COVID-19. Treatment denoted: approximately nine-day PBMC culture with coronavirus spike peptide pools or control peptides (ViraFEST assay). With the Oncomine TCR Beta short-read assay, DNA from cultured CD4+ T cells was sequenced. From the PCR reads, TCRdb called clonotypes with MiXCR, one entry per CDR3 protein. The sample gives 6,400 or so distinct CDR3 sequences, over 20% of which show up once; around 27% is in the top ten. Their recognized antigens are unknown. This specimen was CD4+ T cells from blood, cultured in vitro, taken after SARS-CoV-2 vaccination. The receptors derive from a human donor who had recovered from COVID-19.

V is TRBV29-1 and J is TRBJ2-3; the D is unclear. CDR1 SQVTM and CDR2 ANQGSEA come from the germline V gene. The CDR3 is 12 residues long. The V and J ends lost 5 bases and 4 bases respectively, with 10 bases between them. The CDR3 DNA reads as TGCAGCGTTTCCGGTCGCGCAGATACGCAGTATTTT. It yields the protein CSVSGRADTQYF.

This clonotype is medium-sized in the sample. V gene TRBV7-2 combines with J gene TRBJ2-7; the match to TRBD2 covers 7 bases. J lost 3 bases, V lost 3 bases, and 2 bases had no gene match. This CDR3 spans 13 amino acids. The germline gives CDR1 SGHTA, CDR2 FQGNSA. The CDR3 protein is CASSFGTIYEQYF. CDR3 DNA sequence: TGTGCCAGCAGCTTTGGGACTATCTACGAGCAGTACTTC.

This clonotype was seen a handful of times. The chain couples TRBV4-2 to TRBJ2-3; D remains unclear. The CDR3 is made up of 12 amino acids. V was shortened by 5 bases and J by 0 bases, with 3 bases between the two germline ends. The V gene's germline CDR1 is LGHNA and CDR2 YNFKEQ. The CDR3 sequence: CASSDSTDTQYF. CDR3 nucleotides: TGTGCCAGCAGCGACAGCACAGATACGCAGTATTTT.

V and J are TRBV6-5 and TRBJ1-1, with D maybe TRBD1 (6 bases). Trimming shortened V by 4 bases and J by 4 bases, and 13 bases separated the two germline ends. CDR1 and CDR2 (germline): MNHEY, SVGAGI. The CDR3 extends over 14 amino acids. The CDR3 DNA is TGTGCCAGCAGTTCTCTGACAGGAGGCACTGAAGCTTTCTTT. Translation gives CASSSLTGGTEAFF.

V gene TRBV4-2 combines with J gene TRBJ2-1; D is uncertain. CDR1 LGHNA and CDR2 YNFKEQ come from the germline V gene. Between the trimmed V and J ends, which lost 0 bases and 9 bases, there was a span of 12 bases. The CDR3 totals 14 residues. CDR3 region: CASSQDKGYGEQFF. CDR3 sequence (DNA): TGTGCCAGCAGCCAAGATAAGGGTTACGGTGAGCAGTTCTTC.

This clonotype ranks as medium-sized. The chain carries TRBV7-8 and TRBJ2-5; a possible D gene is TRBD1 (7 bases). V was cut by 5 bases and J by 0 bases, with 10 bases left in between. Germline V CDR1 and CDR2: SGHVS, FQNEAQ. This CDR3 comprises 14 residues. The CDR3 coding sequence is TGTGCCAGCAGCCCAGGGGGGAACCAAGAGACCCAGTACTTC. Translated: CASSPGGNQETQYF.

In its sample, this clonotype was seen a few times. The chain has TRBV20-1 and TRBJ2-7, with D perhaps TRBD2 (5 bases). The germline V gene has CDR1 DFQATT and CDR2 SNEGSKA (reference sequence). V was pared by 6 bases and J by 5 bases, with 14 bases between. The length of the CDR3 is 12 residues. This chain's CDR3 is CSARPGYHEQYF. The CDR3, as DNA: TGCAGTGCCCGGCCGGGGTATCACGAGCAGTACTTC.

The rearrangement links TRBV5-1 to TRBJ2-5; TRBD1 aligns across 11 bases. The germline gives CDR1 SGHRS, CDR2 YFSETQ. The J segment lost 4 bases and the V segment lost 6 bases, leaving 8 bases of the junction unmatched. The length of the CDR3 is 15 residues. CDR3 coding DNA: TGCGCCAGCACCCCCCGGACAGGGGGCGGAGAGACCCAGTACTTC. Residues: CASTPRTGGGETQYF.

The sample holds a few counts of this clonotype. This rearrangement joins TRBV27 to TRBJ2-5, with a possible D match to TRBD2 (6 bases). CDR1 and CDR2 (germline): MNHEY, SMNVEV (reference sequence). The CDR3 loop spans 17 amino acids. V was cut by 6 bases and J by 1 base, with 21 bases left in between. CDR3 nucleotide sequence: TGTGCCAGCAGACCGACCCTAAGCGGGCTATTCCAAGAGACCCAGTACTTC. It yields the protein CASRPTLSGLFQETQYF.

By share, this clonotype counts as medium-sized (0.01 to 0.1%). This chain joins TRBV28 and TRBJ1-2; TRBD1 agrees at 7 bases. The CDR3 spans 14 residues. Germline V CDR1 and CDR2: MDHEN, SYDVKM. V dropped 5 bases and J dropped 4; count of bases not matched to a gene: 7. The CDR3 here is CASSIPGQRYGYTF. The DNA of the CDR3 is TGTGCCAGCAGTATACCGGGACAGCGCTATGGCTACACCTTC.

In its sample, this clonotype ranks as medium-sized (0.01 to 0.1%). This rearrangement joins TRBV7-2 to TRBJ2-1; D is undetermined. The CDR3 has 14 residues. The V gene lost 1 base and the J gene lost 7 bases, with 11 bases spanning the gap. Looked up from germline, CDR1 is SGHTA and CDR2 is FQGNSA. CDR3 nucleotide sequence: TGTGCCAGCAGCTTAGAGGTCTTTGGGAATGAGCAGTTCTTC. As protein: CASSLEVFGNEQFF.

This clonotype was seen a few times. The chain employs TRBV15 and TRBJ2-2; 8 bases map to TRBD1. V lost 0 bases, J lost 9 bases, and 12 bases stayed unmatched. Per the germline V gene, CDR1 is LNHNV and CDR2 is YYDKDF (reference sequence). The CDR3 is 17 amino acids. The CDR3 DNA sequence: TGTGCCACCAGCAGAGATCGGGCAGGGGGCATTGGCAGGGAGCTGTTTTTT. Its protein is CATSRDRAGGIGRELFF. The complete variable domain, with remaining parts taken from reference TRBV15 and TRBJ2-2, reads DAMVIQNPRYQVTQFGKPVTLSCSQTLNHNVMYWYQQKSSQAPKLLFHYYDKDFNNEADTPDNFQSRRPNTSFCFLDIRSPGLGDTAMYLCATSRDRAGGIGRELFFGEGSRLTVL.

The chain's CDR3 is CATSDYTTGNGYTF. The CDR3 DNA follows: TGTGCCACCAGTGATTATACGACAGGGAATGGCTACACCTTC. The V gene is TRBV24-1, the J gene TRBJ1-2; 7 bases fit TRBD1. CDR1 is KGHDR and CDR2 is SFDVKD in the germline V gene. With 2 bases clipped from V and 6 bases from J, the junction kept 5 bases outside the gene matches. This CDR3 is 14 amino acids long.

J is TRBJ2-5 and V is TRBV20-1; TRBD2 agrees at 10 bases. The J segment lost 4 bases and the V segment lost 1 base, leaving 15 bases of the junction unmatched. The CDR3 is 18 residues long. Germline CDR1 and CDR2: DFQATT and SNEGSKA (reference sequence). CDR3 in amino acids: CSARVCRFKREGPETQYF. The CDR3 DNA reads TGCAGTGCTAGAGTTTGTCGGTTTAAGCGGGAGGGCCCAGAGACCCAGTACTTC.

Judged by abundance, this clonotype is medium-sized (0.01 to 0.1%). The CDR3, as DNA: TGCAGTGCTAGAGCCCCAGTTCTACGGGAGCAGTACTTC. This sequence encodes CSARAPVLREQYF. The chain couples TRBV20-1 to TRBJ2-7, with no clear D. CDR1 and CDR2 (germline): DFQATT, SNEGSKA (reference sequence). Deletions cut 1 base from V and 7 bases from J, with 14 bases between. CDR3 size: 13 residues.

The chain links TRBV19 to TRBJ1-5; tentatively, D is TRBD1 (5 bases). Germline V CDR1 and CDR2: LNHDA, SQIVND (reference sequence). V lost 3 bases and J 5 bases, leaving 11 bases between the germline ends. The CDR3 covers 14 residues. The CDR3: CASSISRDHQPQHF. The CDR3 DNA sequence: TGTGCCAGTAGTATTAGCAGGGACCATCAGCCCCAGCATTTT.

With respect to this clonotype: With a far larger clone one base away, a read error is the likely cause. The chain has TRBV20-1 and TRBJ2-7, with D possibly TRBD2 on 5 matching bases. The CDR3 sequence is 14 residues long. Trimming removed 6 bases from V and 7 bases from J, with 22 bases in between. Looked up from germline, CDR1 is DFQATT and CDR2 is SNEGSKA (reference sequence). This CDR3 reads CSAPKDGGYNEQYF. The CDR3 DNA reads TGCAGTGCCCCAAAGGACGGCGGGTACAATGAGCAGTACTTC.

The rearrangement links TRBV5-1 to TRBJ2-1; D remains unclear. CDR1 is SGHRS and CDR2 is YFSETQ in the germline V gene. Trimming shortened V by 4 bases and J by 2 bases, and 16 bases separated the two germline ends. This CDR3 is built from 16 residues. CDR3 loop: CASSPPRLGTYNEQFF. The CDR3 coding sequence is TGCGCCAGCAGCCCGCCCAGGTTGGGGACCTACAATGAGCAGTTCTTC.

V and J are TRBV7-6 and TRBJ2-2; TRBD2 aligns across 10 bases. In germline, CDR1 is SGHVS, CDR2 FNYEAQ. V lost 5 bases and J lost 6; bases outside the gene matches: 9. This CDR3 has 16 amino acids. DNA for the CDR3: TGTGCCAGCAGCAAAAGCGGGAGGGCCTTATCCGGGGAGCTGTTTTTT. This sequence encodes CASSKSGRALSGELFF. Full variable domain (remainder filled in from reference TRBV7-6 and TRBJ2-2): GAGVSQSPRYKVTKRGQDVALRCDPISGHVSLYWYRQALGQGPEFLTYFNYEAQQDKSGLPNDRFSAERPEGSISTLTIQRTEQRDSAMYRCASSKSGRALSGELFFGEGSRLTVL.

This clonotype is judged medium-sized. The chain has TRBV7-2 and TRBJ2-7, with D possibly being TRBD1 or TRBD2 (6 bases each). Germline V lookup: CDR1 SGHTA, CDR2 FQGNSA. This CDR3 comprises 17 residues. V gave up 1 base and J gave up 2 bases, with 18 bases separating them. CDR3 in DNA: TGTGCCAGCAGCTTAGTGGCCGGGGGCGGGGTTCCCTACGAGCAGTACTTC. It yields the protein CASSLVAGGGVPYEQYF. The full variable domain, with the rest looked up from reference TRBV7-2 and TRBJ2-7, is GAGVSQSPSNKVTEKGKDVELRCDPISGHTALYWYRQSLGQGLEFLIYFQGNSAPDKSGLPSDRFSAERTGGSVSTLTIQRTQQEDSAVYLCASSLVAGGGVPYEQYFGPGTRLTVT.

V gene TRBV25-1 combines with J gene TRBJ1-1; no clear D gene. V lost 2 bases and J 0 bases, leaving 10 bases between the germline ends. The CDR3 runs to 15 residues. The V gene's germline CDR1 is MGHDK and CDR2 SYGVNS. CDR3 sequence (DNA): TGTGCCAGCAGTGAACTGGGAAGAATGAACACTGAAGCTTTCTTT. Its translation: CASSELGRMNTEAFF.

This clonotype was detected a few times. V usage is TRBV28 and J usage is TRBJ1-2; D remains ambiguous. Germline CDR1 is MDHEN and CDR2 is SYDVKM. CDR3 length: 15 amino acids. V was shortened by 6 bases and J by 6 bases, with 20 bases between the two germline ends. CDR3 protein: CASRGPAGNGDGYTF. The DNA for the CDR3 is TGTGCCAGCAGGGGCCCAGCGGGAAACGGGGATGGCTACACCTTC.

V usage is TRBV12-3 or TRBV12-4 and J usage is TRBJ2-5, with D unclear. This CDR3 contains 13 residues. The V gene lost 2 bases and the J gene lost 1 base, with 5 bases spanning the gap. The CDR3 here is CASSLRPQETQYF. The CDR3 coding sequence is TGTGCCAGCAGTTTACGGCCCCAAGAGACCCAGTACTTC.

By proportion, this clonotype is medium-sized. This sequence joins TRBV6-1 and TRBJ2-7, with 10 bases fitting TRBD1. Per germline, CDR1 MNHNS and CDR2 SASEGT. This CDR3 is 15 amino acids long. After removal of 7 bases from V and 3 bases from J, the junction contained 9 bases not matched to a gene. The CDR3 protein is CASTEGGQGNYEQYF. The CDR3, as DNA: TGTGCCAGCACCGAGGGGGGACAGGGGAACTACGAGCAGTACTTC.

This clonotype was observed a few times. This CDR3 is CASSSKQYQETQYF. CDR3 sequence (DNA): TGTGCCAGCAGCTCCAAACAGTACCAAGAGACCCAGTACTTC. This sequence joins TRBV5-4 and TRBJ2-5; D remains ambiguous. V shed 3 bases and J shed 0 bases, with 9 bases lying between them. Germline CDR1 is SGHNT and CDR2 is YYREEE (reference sequence). The CDR3 loop spans 14 amino acids.

V is TRBV28 and J is TRBJ2-2; 7 nucleotides align to TRBD2. The CDR3 is 16 residues long. Trimming removed 7 bases from V and 4 bases from J; junction bases left unmatched: 12. Germline V gene data show CDR1 as MDHEN and CDR2 as SYDVKM. The CDR3 spells CASTDGGRGGTGELFF. The DNA of the CDR3 is TGTGCCAGCACCGATGGGGGGAGGGGCGGCACCGGGGAGCTGTTTTTT. Full variable domain (outside the CDR3, taken from reference TRBV28 and TRBJ2-2): DVKVTQSSRYLVKRTGEKVFLECVQDMDHENMFWYRQDPGLGLRLIYFSYDVKMKEKGDIPEGYSVSREKKERFSLILESASTNQTSMYLCASTDGGRGGTGELFFGEGSRLTVL.